The next 28 T cell receptor beta chains were all read from a single sample in a study of cytomegalovirus exposure and HLA in healthy donors (dated by TCRdb to between 2016 and 2019). Libraries were made using the immunoSEQ multiplex PCR assay. TCRdb's version of the immuneACCESS table is confined to in-frame rearrangements and falls short of the full clone set. An unresolved V gene accounts for under half of the shortfall where checked; the remainder is of unknown origin. In this sample the table shows tens of thousands of clones, around nine tenths of which occur a single time. The ten largest clones represent 3.5% to 4% of the sample. Sequenced sample: PBMCs. The receptors come from a woman between 18 and 29 years old in good health and CMV-seropositive.

This chain links TRBV6-1 with TRBJ2-7, with D hard to call. Trimming removed 1 base from V and 3 bases from J, with 4 bases in between. Germline loops: CDR1 MNHNS, CDR2 SASEGT. The CDR3 consists of 12 residues. The CDR3: CASSEVYYEQYF. CDR3 bases: TGTGCCAGCAGTGAAGTTTACTACGAGCAGTACTTC.

The chain combines TRBV25-1 with TRBJ2-4, with 7 bases matching TRBD2. The V segment lost 2 bases and the J segment 7 bases; nucleotides outside the gene matches: 8. CDR3 length equals 15 residues. From germline, CDR1 is MGHDK and CDR2 SYGVNS. CDR3 bases: TGTGCCAGCAGTGAAACCCGGGACTATCGTAACATTCAGTACTTC. Translation: CASSETRDYRNIQYF.

This chain joins TRBV28 and TRBJ1-1, with TRBD1 matching 7 bases. The length of the CDR3 is 14 residues. Germline lookup yields CDR1 MDHEN and CDR2 SYDVKM. The J segment lost 0 bases and the V segment lost 5 bases, leaving 3 bases of the junction unmatched. CDR3 sequence (DNA): TGTGCCAGCAGTCCGACAGGGTTGAACACTGAAGCTTTCTTT. Translating gives CASSPTGLNTEAFF.

This sequence joins TRBV29-1 and TRBJ2-1, with TRBD2 matching 12 bases. J gave up 5 bases and V 4 bases, and 6 bases lay outside the gene matches. This CDR3 spans 15 amino acids. Per the germline V gene, CDR1 is SQVTM and CDR2 is ANQGSEA. CDR3 amino acids: CSVASWTSGDNEQFF. In DNA, the CDR3 is TGCAGCGTTGCCTCTTGGACTAGCGGGGACAATGAGCAGTTCTTC.

V gene TRBV6-1 combines with J gene TRBJ2-3; D possibly corresponds to TRBD2 (7 bases). Trimming left V 3 bases short and J 2 bases short, with 12 bases between. Germline values: CDR1 MNHNS, CDR2 SASEGT. This CDR3 contains 15 residues. CDR3 nucleotides: TGTGCCAGCAGTGAGGGCGGGGGACACACAGATACGCAGTATTTT. Its translation is CASSEGGGHTDTQYF.

This rearrangement joins TRBV4-1 to TRBJ2-7; D uncertain. The CDR3 is 16 residues long. Trimming removed 1 base at V and 0 bases at J, with 13 bases between. CDR1 is MGHRA and CDR2 is YSYEKL in the germline V gene. CDR3 coding DNA: TGCGCCAGCAGCCAAGGTCTCACTGAAGTCTCCTACGAGCAGTACTTC. Amino acids: CASSQGLTEVSYEQYF.

Details on this clone: At one of its ends the junction is not consistent with the germline gene, which may arise from a read error. The V gene is TRBV7-7, the J gene TRBJ1-5, with TRBD1 identical over 12 bases. This CDR3 has 18 amino acids. The germline CDR1 and CDR2 sequences are SSHAT and FNYEAQ (reference sequence). CDR3 sequence (DNA): TGTGCTAGCAGCACCCGGGACAGGGGGCTTTTTTGCAATCAGCCCCAGCATTTT. It encodes CASSTRDRGLFCNQPQHF.

CDR3 protein: CASSGTLDNEQFF. For the CDR3, the DNA is TGTGCCAGCAGTGGGACACTAGACAATGAGCAGTTCTTC. The V gene is TRBV28, the J gene TRBJ2-1; a weak D match, TRBD1 (6 bases). Germline V gene lookup returns CDR1 MDHEN and CDR2 SYDVKM. This CDR3 has 13 residues. V lost 5 bases and J lost 5, with 10 bases in between.

This sequence joins TRBV10-3 and TRBJ1-2; D call uncertain. The germline CDR1 and CDR2 sequences are ENHRY and SYGVKD. The CDR3 runs 14 residues. The V end lost 4 bases, the J end lost 4 bases, and 13 bases lay between the germline ends. The CDR3 loop reads CAISVPGVAYGYTF. CDR3 DNA: TGTGCCATCAGTGTCCCGGGAGTGGCCTATGGCTACACCTTC.

The chain links TRBV19 to TRBJ2-7; possibly TRBD2 for D (7 bases). The CDR3 covers 15 residues. Trimming left V 6 bases short and J 1 base short, with 16 bases between. Germline CDR1 is LNHDA and CDR2 is SQIVND (reference sequence). CDR3 sequence: CASSEGGRGSYEQYF. DNA for the CDR3: TGTGCCAGTAGCGAAGGGGGGAGGGGGTCCTACGAGCAGTACTTC. The whole variable domain, remainder taken from reference TRBV19 and TRBJ2-7, is DGGITQSPKYLFRKEGQNVTLSCEQNLNHDAMYWYRQDPGQGLRLIYYSQIVNDFQKGDIAEGYSVSREKKESFPLTVTSAQKNPTAFYLCASSEGGRGSYEQYFGPGTRLTVT.

The V and J genes are TRBV9 and TRBJ2-2; no clear D. In germline, CDR1 is SGDLS, CDR2 YYNGEE. Trimming took off 4 bases at V and 7 bases at J, with 8 bases between the two ends. This CDR3 contains 12 residues. DNA of the CDR3: TGTGCCAGCAGCCCTTACAACGGGGAGCTGTTTTTT. Translated, it gives CASSPYNGELFF.

The chain couples TRBV19 to TRBJ2-5, with D hard to call. Germline V gene lookup returns CDR1 LNHDA and CDR2 SQIVND (reference sequence). The CDR3 consists of 14 residues. The V end lost 6 bases, the J end lost 2 bases, and 13 bases lay between the germline ends. The CDR3, as DNA: TGTGCCAGTAGGAGCGAAACGCGACAAGAGACCCAGTACTTC. Its protein product is CASRSETRQETQYF.

J is TRBJ1-5 and V is TRBV10-2; 8 bases line up with TRBD1. The CDR3 is 13 residues long. V dropped 9 bases and J dropped 1; count of bases not matched to a gene: 2. Germline V gives CDR1 WSHSY, CDR2 SAAADI. In DNA form, the CDR3 reads TGCGCCAGTTGGACAGGGAGCAATCAGCCCCAGCATTTT. This codes for CASWTGSNQPQHF.

The chain carries TRBV5-1 and TRBJ1-1; 7 bases are a match to TRBD1. Germline CDR1 reads SGHRS; CDR2 reads YFSETQ. The J segment lost 4 bases and the V segment lost 4 bases, leaving 10 bases of the junction unmatched. CDR3 size: 15 residues. The CDR3, as DNA: TGCGCCAGCAGCACACAGGGGAGTTGGAGCACTGAAGCTTTCTTT. As protein: CASSTQGSWSTEAFF. Together with reference TRBV5-1 and TRBJ1-1, the CDR3 gives the full variable domain: KAGVTQTPRYLIKTRGQQVTLSCSPISGHRSVSWYQQTPGQGLQFLFEYFSETQRNKGNFPGRFSGRQFSNSRSEMNVSTLELGDSALYLCASSTQGSWSTEAFFGQGTRLTVV.

The rearrangement links TRBV19 to TRBJ2-5; possibly TRBD1 for D (5 bases). This CDR3 is 14 amino acids long. Germline CDR1 and CDR2: LNHDA and SQIVND (reference sequence). Trimming removed 5 bases at V and 5 bases at J, with 15 bases between. CDR3 sequence: CASSPGQEYETQYF. The CDR3 region has the DNA TGTGCCAGTAGTCCCGGACAAGAATATGAGACCCAGTACTTC.

V usage is TRBV7-9 and J usage is TRBJ2-2; no firm D call. The germline V gene encodes CDR1 SEHNR and CDR2 FQNEAQ (reference sequence). V shed 8 bases and J shed 6 bases, with 10 bases lying between them. The CDR3 has 12 amino acids. CDR3 sequence reads: CASRFHPGELFF. CDR3 sequence (DNA): TGTGCCAGCCGGTTCCACCCCGGGGAGCTGTTTTTT.

The chain employs TRBV19 and TRBJ1-1; 9 nucleotides match TRBD1. The CDR3 has 14 amino acids. Germline CDR1 LNHDA, CDR2 SQIVND (reference sequence). V lost 3 bases and J lost 5; bases outside the gene matches: 4. CDR3 coding DNA: TGTGCCAGTAGTATGAAACAGGGGGCTACTGAAGCTTTCTTT. It encodes CASSMKQGATEAFF.

The V and J genes are TRBV5-5 and TRBJ2-1; 9 nucleotides line up with TRBD2. The germline CDR1 and CDR2 sequences are SGHKS and YYEKEE (reference sequence). The ends lost 4 bases at V and 3 bases at J; junction bases unmatched: 2. CDR3 size: 14 residues. CDR3 bases: TGTGCCAGCAGCCCTAGCGGGGTCTACAATGAGCAGTTCTTC. Its protein is CASSPSGVYNEQFF.

This chain joins TRBV6-5 and TRBJ1-2; TRBD1 matches at 8 bases. The CDR3 is made up of 13 amino acids. Trimming cost V 7 bases and J 3 bases; bases outside gene matches: 4. CDR1 and CDR2 (germline): MNHEY, SVGAGI. The CDR3 here is CASTSTGDYGYTF. The CDR3, as DNA: TGTGCCAGCACCTCGACAGGGGACTATGGCTACACCTTC.

This sequence joins TRBV5-6 and TRBJ2-3; 9 nucleotides match TRBD2. Germline CDR1 and CDR2: SGHDT and YYEEEE. The V gene end was trimmed by 7 bases and the J gene end by 3 bases; junction bases not matched to a gene: 9. The CDR3 sequence is 15 residues long. The CDR3 loop is CASAPSSGSTDTQYF. The DNA of the CDR3 is TGTGCCAGCGCCCCTAGTAGCGGGAGTACAGATACGCAGTATTTT.

The chain carries TRBV5-4 and TRBJ2-5; 11 bases line up with TRBD2. The V gene's germline CDR1 is SGHNT and CDR2 YYREEE (reference sequence). V was clipped by 2 bases and J by 5 bases; unmatched bases: 5. CDR3 length: 15 residues. The CDR3 is CASSLLAGAWETQYF. CDR3 sequence (DNA): TGTGCCAGCAGCTTACTAGCGGGGGCGTGGGAGACCCAGTACTTC.

This chain uses TRBV5-3 with TRBJ2-3; D unresolved. TRBV5-3 is classed as an ORF, of uncertain function. V lost 0 bases and J lost 8, with 10 bases in between. The CDR3 totals 13 residues. The CDR3 loop is CARSLGHRATQYF. CDR3 sequence (DNA): TGTGCCAGAAGCTTGGGCCATCGCGCTACGCAGTATTTT.

The rearrangement uses TRBV7-2 and TRBJ1-6; TRBD1 agrees at 7 bases. Per germline, CDR1 SGHTA and CDR2 FQGNSA. The CDR3 totals 14 residues. Losses at the gene ends were 5 bases for V and 9 bases for J; bases not matched to a gene: 7. CDR3 loop: CASSEGTVGSPLHF. The CDR3, as DNA: TGTGCCAGCAGCGAAGGGACAGTAGGTTCACCCCTCCACTTT.

The V gene is TRBV7-9, the J gene TRBJ2-7; TRBD2 is a possible D gene (5 bases). This CDR3 comprises 13 residues. Germline values: CDR1 SEHNR, CDR2 FQNEAQ (reference sequence). The germline V and J ends were trimmed by 5 bases and 3 bases, with 11 bases remaining between them. CDR3 residues: CASSTGDYYEQYF. DNA of the CDR3: TGTGCCAGCAGCACCGGGGATTACTACGAGCAGTACTTC. The whole variable domain, remainder taken from reference TRBV7-9 and TRBJ2-7, is DTGVSQNPRHKITKRGQNVTFRCDPISEHNRLYWYRQTLGQGPEFLTYFQNEAQLEKSRLLSDRFSAERPKGSFSTLEIQRTEQGDSAMYLCASSTGDYYEQYFGPGTRLTVT.

The gene calls are TRBV6-5 and TRBJ2-3; a possible D gene is TRBD1 (6 bases). The CDR3 consists of 15 residues. Germline V gene sequence: CDR1 MNHEY, CDR2 SVGAGI. The ends were cut back, 6 bases at V and 2 bases at J, with 15 bases in the middle. The CDR3 region is CASRTRGKITDTQYF. CDR3 DNA sequence: TGTGCCAGCAGAACGAGGGGGAAGATCACAGATACGCAGTATTTT.

Worth noting for this clone: Other nucleotide sequences from this sample produce the same CDR3. The rearrangement uses TRBV9 and TRBJ2-5; 7 bases are shared with TRBD2. Per the germline V gene, CDR1 is SGDLS and CDR2 is YYNGEE. The CDR3 is 13 amino acids. V trimming: 0 bases; J trimming: 5 bases; junction bases outside the gene matches: 1. This CDR3 reads CASSVGAGETQYF. The CDR3 DNA is TGTGCCAGCAGCGTAGGAGCGGGGGAGACCCAGTACTTC.

The count of this clone is one. The rearrangement joins TRBV5-1 to TRBJ2-2; 8 positions match TRBD1. Trimming removed 0 bases from V and 4 bases from J; junction bases left unmatched: 2. Germline CDR1 reads SGHRS; CDR2 reads YFSETQ. The CDR3 spans 15 residues. The CDR3 coding sequence is TGCGCCAGCAGCTTGGCCGGACAGGGCACCGGGGAGCTGTTTTTT. Protein sequence: CASSLAGQGTGELFF.

The chain recombines TRBV4-2 with TRBJ2-7; 14 bases line up with TRBD2. The CDR3 runs to 17 residues. The V gene's germline CDR1 is LGHNA and CDR2 YNFKEQ. V trimming: 3 bases; J trimming: 2 bases; junction bases outside the gene matches: 6. The CDR3: CASSHGLAGGTAYEQYF. In DNA form, the CDR3 reads TGTGCCAGCAGCCACGGACTAGCGGGAGGTACGGCCTACGAGCAGTACTTC.